The count of the clone carrying this T cell receptor (beta chain) is one. Its antigen remains unknown. One end of the junction is discordant with germline, which a read error may explain. Germline V CDR1 and CDR2: MGHDK, SYGVNS. This CDR3 has 17 residues. This sample's RNA came from whole unsorted tissue. Newly diagnosed lung cancer patients had thoracic surgery in China, August–late 2014, without prior chemotherapy. This record belongs to a study of tumor and adjacent non-tumor tissue in lung cancer. Turning to the study itself: The patients, 10 men and a handful of women, were about 31 to 80 with stage I to III disease.

A modified ARM-PCR protocol with three rounds of nested PCR amplified TCRbeta. TCRdb reprocessed the multiplex PCR reads via MiXCR and lists one record per CDR3 protein. The table shows 130,000 or so distinct CDR3 sequences, with about 66% occurring only once. Study-level points and caveats: Higher tumor TCR diversity was associated with shorter survival. Significantly higher TCR diversity was found in tumor than normal lung.

The TCR was taken from a man aged 25 to 40 with non-small cell lung cancer. The rearrangement links TRBV25-1 to TRBJ2-6; D might be TRBD2 (6 bases). The sample was lung tumor tissue. CDR3 sequence (DNA): TGTGCCAGCAGCACCGGGACTGGCGTCTCTGGGGCCAACGCCCTGACTTTC. It specifies CASSTGTGVSGANALTF.